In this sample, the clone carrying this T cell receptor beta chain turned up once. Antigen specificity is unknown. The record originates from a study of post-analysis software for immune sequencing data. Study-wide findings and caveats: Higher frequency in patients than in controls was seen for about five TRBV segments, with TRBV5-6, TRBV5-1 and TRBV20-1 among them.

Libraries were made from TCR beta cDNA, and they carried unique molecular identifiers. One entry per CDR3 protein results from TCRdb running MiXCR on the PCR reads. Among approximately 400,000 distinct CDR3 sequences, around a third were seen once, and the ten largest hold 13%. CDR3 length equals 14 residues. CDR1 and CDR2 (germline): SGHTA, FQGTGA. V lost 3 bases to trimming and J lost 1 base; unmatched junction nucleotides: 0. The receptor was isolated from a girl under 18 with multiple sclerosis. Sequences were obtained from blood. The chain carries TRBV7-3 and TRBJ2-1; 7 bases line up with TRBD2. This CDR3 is CASSLGLSYNEQFF. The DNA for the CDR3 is TGTGCCAGCAGCTTGGGACTATCCTACAATGAGCAGTTCTTC. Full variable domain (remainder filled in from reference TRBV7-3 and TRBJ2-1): GAGVSQTPSNKVTEKGKYVELRCDPISGHTALYWYRQSLGQGPEFLIYFQGTGAADDSGLPNDRFFAVRPEGSVSTLKIQRTERGDSAVYLCASSLGLSYNEQFFGPGTRLTVL.